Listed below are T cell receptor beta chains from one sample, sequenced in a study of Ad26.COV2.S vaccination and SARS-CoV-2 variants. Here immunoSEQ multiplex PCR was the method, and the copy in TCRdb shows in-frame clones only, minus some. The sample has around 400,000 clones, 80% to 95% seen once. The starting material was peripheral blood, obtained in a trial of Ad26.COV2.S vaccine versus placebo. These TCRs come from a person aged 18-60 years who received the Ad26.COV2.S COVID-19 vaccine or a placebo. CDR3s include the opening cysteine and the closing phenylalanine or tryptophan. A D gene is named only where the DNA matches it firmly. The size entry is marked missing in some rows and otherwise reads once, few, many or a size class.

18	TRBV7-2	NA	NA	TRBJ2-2	TGTGCCAGCAGCTTAAGTGAACTTTTGGGGCGTAGCACCGGGGAGCTGTTTTTT	CASSLSELLGRSTGELFF
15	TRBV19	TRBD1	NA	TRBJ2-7	TGTGCCAGTAACCCCCCGGGGGACAGGGCGGGAGAGCAGTACTTC	CASNPPGDRAGEQYF
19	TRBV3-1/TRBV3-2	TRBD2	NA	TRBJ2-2	TGTGCCAGCAGCCTTCGGACTAGCGGGAGTTCGGTTTTTCCCGGGGAGCTGTTTTTT	CASSLRTSGSSVFPGELFF
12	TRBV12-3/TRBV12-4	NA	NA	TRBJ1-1	TGTGCCAGCAGTTTATGGGGGGGCGAGGCTTTCTTT	CASSLWGGEAFF
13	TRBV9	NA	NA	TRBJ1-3	TGTGCCAGCAGCGTATCCTCTGGAAACACCATATATTTT	CASSVSSGNTIYF
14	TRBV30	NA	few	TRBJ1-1	TGTGCCTGGAGTGTAACACCCGAGAACACTGAAGCTTTCTTT	CAWSVTPENTEAFF
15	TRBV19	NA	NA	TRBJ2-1	TGTGCCAGTAGTATAGGGGCGAGCTCCTACAATGAGCAGTTCTTC	CASSIGASSYNEQFF
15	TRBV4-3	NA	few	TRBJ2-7	TGCGCCAGCAGCCAGGCACAGGGGGAGGGATACGAGCAGTACTTC	CASSQAQGEGYEQYF
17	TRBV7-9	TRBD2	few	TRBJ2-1	TGTGCCAGCAGCACACCCGGGACTAGCGGCCTATACAATGAGCAGTTCTTC	CASSTPGTSGLYNEQFF
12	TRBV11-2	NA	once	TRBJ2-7	TGTGCCAGCAGCCTCCGACTAGACGAGCAGTACTTC	CASSLRLDEQYF
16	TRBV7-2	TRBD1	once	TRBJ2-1	TGTGCCAGCAGCACAGGGGTCACGAGCTCCTACAATGAGCAGTTCTTC	CASSTGVTSSYNEQFF
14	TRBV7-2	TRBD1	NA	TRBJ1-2	TGTGCCAGCAGCTTTGCAGGGGGCCTCTATGGCTACACCTTC	CASSFAGGLYGYTF
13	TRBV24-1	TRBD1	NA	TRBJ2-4	TGTGCCACCGGGACAGGGGGCGTGAACATTCAGTACTTC	CATGTGGVNIQYF
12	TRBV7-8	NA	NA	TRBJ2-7	TGTGCCAGCAGCTTAGATTGGTACGAGCAGTACTTC	CASSLDWYEQYF
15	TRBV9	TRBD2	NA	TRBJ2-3	TGTGCCAGCAGCGTGGGAGCGGGATGGACAGATACGCAGTATTTT	CASSVGAGWTDTQYF
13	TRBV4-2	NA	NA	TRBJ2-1	TGTGCCAGCAGCCAAGAGGGGGACGGTGAGCAGTTCTTC	CASSQEGDGEQFF
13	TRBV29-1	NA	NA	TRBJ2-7	TGCAGCGTTGAAGATCCCAACGTGGCGAAGCAGTACTTC	CSVEDPNVAKQYF
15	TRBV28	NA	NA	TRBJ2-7	TGTGCCAGCAGTTCCCCCCGGACGGGTGACTACGAGCAGTACTTC	CASSSPRTGDYEQYF
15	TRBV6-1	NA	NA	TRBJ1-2	TGTGCCAGCAGTGAAGGGACCAGTTATTACTATGGCTACACCTTC	CASSEGTSYYYGYTF
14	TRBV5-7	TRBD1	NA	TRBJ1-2	TGTGCCAGCAGCAGTGACAGGGATGCTTGTGGCTACACCTTC	CASSSDRDACGYTF
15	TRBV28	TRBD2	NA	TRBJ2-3	TGTGCCAGCAGTTCGGCCGAGCGGGAGAGGGATACGCAGTATTTT	CASSSAERERDTQYF
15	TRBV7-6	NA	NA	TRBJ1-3	TGTGCCAGCAGCTTGTCTGTTAGCTCTGGAAACACCATATATTTT	CASSLSVSSGNTIYF
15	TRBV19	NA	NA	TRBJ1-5	TGTGCCAGTAGTACCCCAGGGGCCGGGAATCAGCCCCAGCATTTT	CASSTPGAGNQPQHF
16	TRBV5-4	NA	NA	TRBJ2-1	TGTGCCAGCACCATTTGGGGTAGAGGGCCCATCGATGAGCAGTTCTTC	CASTIWGRGPIDEQFF
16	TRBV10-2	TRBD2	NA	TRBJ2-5	TGCGCCAGCAGTGATTTCGCGGGAGGGCCGCAAGAGACCCAGTACTTC	CASSDFAGGPQETQYF
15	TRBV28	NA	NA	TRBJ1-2	TGTGCCAGCAGTGCCATAATAGGGGGGTTCTATGGCTACACCTTC	CASSAIIGGFYGYTF
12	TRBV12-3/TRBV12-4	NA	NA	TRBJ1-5	TGTGCCAGCAGTTTACTCGGGCAGCCCCAGCATTTT	CASSLLGQPQHF
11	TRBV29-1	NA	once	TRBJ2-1	TGCAGCGTTGAAAAGAACAATGAGCAGTTCTTC	CSVEKNNEQFF
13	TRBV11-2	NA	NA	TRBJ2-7	TGTGCCAGCAGCCCCCTGAGAGAGTACGAGCAGTACTTC	CASSPLREYEQYF
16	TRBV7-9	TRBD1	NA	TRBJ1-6	TGTGCCAGCAGCGGACAGGAAAGCTCCTATAATTCACCCCTCCACTTT	CASSGQESSYNSPLHF
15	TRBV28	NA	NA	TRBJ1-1	TGTGCCAGCAGTTATCAGGGCGAGATGAACACTGAAGCTTTCTTT	CASSYQGEMNTEAFF